Here is one T cell receptor (beta chain) with its context. The entry originates in a study of blood T cell repertoires in COVID-19. The repertoire was sequenced with immunoSEQ multiplex PCR; TCRdb's copy has only in-frame clones and lacks some. The table includes fewer than 250,000 clones, approximately 86% detected once. Germline CDR1 is SQVTM and CDR2 is ANQGSEA. V trimming: 1 base; J trimming: 6 bases; junction bases outside the gene matches: 8. The length of the CDR3 is 15 residues. Sequencing input: PBMCs or T cells enriched from blood (not recorded which). The chain uses TRBV29-1 and TRBJ1-2; TRBD1 matches at 10 bases. This clonotype was sampled from a woman aged 40-49 years with acute COVID-19. This CDR3 is CSVEVRDRGKNGYTF. As DNA, the CDR3 is TGCAGCGTTGAAGTAAGGGACAGGGGTAAAAATGGCTACACCTTC.